Each of the 4 T cell receptor beta chains below was sequenced from the same sample in a study of blood T cells in healthy people across ages (dated by TCRdb to 2015 to 2017). Libraries were prepared through 5' RACE. TCRdb lists the instrument as Illumina HiSeq 2500. A second roughly 6 to 11 cycle PCR used a sample-barcoded 5' primer and a J-beta primer mix. Clones were called with MiXCR by TCRdb after fastp trimmed the public reads at Q25, and only in-frame beta chains were retained. Merged by CDR3 protein, the rows form single entries marked with the most common genes and DNA. For this sample the table gives approximately 730,000 distinct CDR3 sequences, of which more than 40% were detected only once. Clones ranked in the top ten supply approximately 22% of the sample. Specimen: blood. The receptors stem from a woman aged 55-69 years in good health.

V gene TRBV20-1 combines with J gene TRBJ1-4; 8 bases are shared with TRBD1. In germline, CDR1 is DFQATT, CDR2 SNEGSKA (reference sequence). This CDR3 is 15 amino acids long. V shed 2 bases, J shed 8 bases, and the junction held 10 bases outside the gene matches. The CDR3 is CSARNDGTGGEKLFF. The CDR3 DNA is TGCAGTGCTAGAAATGACGGAACAGGGGGGGAAAAACTGTTTTTT.

This clonotype was picked up many times. The chain's CDR3 is CASSSAGGPTALGYNEQFF. The CDR3 nucleotides read TGTGCCAGCAGCAGCGCAGGGGGCCCCACCGCCCTTGGCTACAATGAGCAGTTCTTC. The chain uses TRBV11-1 and TRBJ2-1, with 8 positions matching TRBD1. The V gene end was trimmed by 5 bases and the J gene end by 3 bases; junction bases not matched to a gene: 18. Germline CDR1 and CDR2: SGHAT and FQDESV (reference sequence). CDR3 length: 19 amino acids.

This clonotype occurred many times. The genes are TRBV4-1 and TRBJ2-7; tentative D call: TRBD2 (6 bases). Per germline, CDR1 MGHRA and CDR2 YSYEKL. The CDR3 consists of 13 residues. Trimming shortened V by 3 bases and J by 2 bases, and 8 bases separated the two germline ends. CDR3 residues: CASSQGTPYEQYF. The CDR3 DNA sequence: TGCGCCAGCAGCCAGGGGACTCCCTACGAGCAGTACTTC.

The V gene is TRBV6-6, the J gene TRBJ2-1, with 13 bases fitting TRBD2. V lost 4 bases and J lost 7; bases outside the gene matches: 7. Germline V gene data show CDR1 as MNHNY and CDR2 as SVGAGI (reference sequence). The CDR3 length is 16 residues. CDR3 sequence reads: CASSFILAGGRNEQFF. The CDR3 DNA sequence: TGTGCCAGCAGTTTCATACTAGCGGGGGGGCGGAATGAGCAGTTCTTC.